This TCR beta chain was sequenced in a study of cytomegalovirus exposure and HLA in healthy donors. A multiplex PCR was run with 60 Vbeta primers and 13 Jbeta primers. The table came from immunoSEQ multiplex PCR; TCRdb's copy has only in-frame clones and leaves some out. The sample yields approximately 150,000 clones, about three quarters seen once. Germline-derived CDR1 and CDR2 are LNHDA and SQIVND (reference sequence). Trimming at V came to 4 bases and at J to 9 bases, leaving 4 bases not matched to a gene. The CDR3 has 14 residues. The chain is built from TRBV19 and TRBJ2-1; 12 nucleotides line up with TRBD1. Material: PBMCs. This sequence originates from a man aged 35 to 55 in good health and CMV-seropositive. The CDR3 reads CASSRDRGRGEQFF. The CDR3 DNA sequence: TGTGCCAGTAGTAGGGACAGGGGGCGGGGTGAGCAGTTCTTC.